Listed here are 14 T cell receptor beta chains from one sample, sequenced in a study of post-analysis software for immune sequencing data. TCR beta libraries were prepared from cDNA with unique molecular identifiers. TCRdb ran MiXCR on the PCR reads and lists one entry per CDR3 protein. This repertoire shows a few hundred thousand distinct CDR3 sequences, approximately 39% found once; its top ten account for 7.6%. Regarding the study as a whole: TRBV5-6, TRBV5-1 and TRBV20-1 were among roughly 5 TRBV segments more frequent in patients than controls.

Their antigen targets remain unknown. The sequenced sample was blood. The source is a girl aged 2-10 years with multiple sclerosis.

The chain recombines TRBV3-1 with TRBJ2-5, with D perhaps matching TRBD1 or TRBD2 (6 bases each). Trimming stripped 4 bases from V and 2 bases from J, with 14 bases between. CDR1 LGHDT and CDR2 YNNKEL come from the germline V gene (reference sequence). The CDR3 extends over 15 amino acids. Here the CDR3 reads CASSPGPGAQETQYF. DNA for the CDR3: TGTGCCAGCAGCCCTGGGCCGGGGGCACAAGAGACCCAGTACTTC.

The chain is built from TRBV6-5 and TRBJ2-7; tentative D call: TRBD1 (6 bases). Per the germline V gene, CDR1 is MNHEY and CDR2 is SVGAGI. V lost 5 bases and J 5 bases, leaving 16 bases between the germline ends. The CDR3 spans 14 residues. CDR3 amino acids: CASSLTGIGDEQYF. DNA for the CDR3: TGTGCCAGCAGTCTCACAGGGATTGGGGACGAGCAGTACTTC.

This clonotype showed up just a few times. This chain joins TRBV13 and TRBJ1-5, with unresolved D. Trimming removed 6 bases at V and 6 bases at J, with 27 bases between. Germline values: CDR1 PRHDT, CDR2 FYEKMQ (reference sequence). The CDR3 runs 18 residues. For the CDR3, the DNA is TGTGCCAGCAGAGCCGACCTCCGGCCGGTATCCGAAGGTCAGCCCCAGCATTTT. Protein product: CASRADLRPVSEGQPQHF.

This clonotype was counted only a few times. J is TRBJ1-6 and V is TRBV7-8; 9 nucleotides line up with TRBD1. Trimming cost V 2 bases and J 9 bases; bases outside gene matches: 5. The CDR3 runs 15 residues. Germline V CDR1 and CDR2: SGHVS, FQNEAQ. CDR3 in DNA: TGTGCCAGCAGCTTATCCGGACAGGGGCCTTCACCCCTCCACTTT. Residues: CASSLSGQGPSPLHF.

CDR3 nucleotide sequence: TGTGCCAGCAGTTACCCTGAGGCGGGAGACTACGAGCAGTACTTC. It translates to CASSYPEAGDYEQYF. This rearrangement joins TRBV6-2 or TRBV6-3 to TRBJ2-5, with TRBD2 identical over 7 bases. Matching the DNA end better, TRBJ2-7 makes the J call doubtful. The CDR3 spans 15 residues. Germline V CDR1 and CDR2: MNHEY, SVGEGT.

The chain is built from TRBV12-3 or TRBV12-4 and TRBJ2-5; TRBD1 or TRBD2 may be the D gene (5 bases each). The CDR3 extends over 12 amino acids. Trimming cost V 5 bases and J 4 bases, with 8 bases left between them. CDR3 amino acids: CASSTGTETQYF. The CDR3 nucleotides read TGTGCCAGCAGTACCGGGACAGAGACCCAGTACTTC.

The V gene is TRBV10-2, the J gene TRBJ1-2, with D unclear. This CDR3 has 15 residues. Trimming removed 7 bases from V and 2 bases from J, with 17 bases in between. The germline V gene encodes CDR1 WSHSY and CDR2 SAAADI. CDR3 bases: TGCGCCAGCACCCCGATGGCGGGCTCCAACTATGGCTACACCTTC. Encoded protein: CASTPMAGSNYGYTF.

The chain links TRBV27 to TRBJ2-2; no clear D gene. CDR1 is MNHEY and CDR2 is SMNVEV in the germline V gene (reference sequence). The CDR3 has 15 residues. V lost 7 bases, J lost 2 bases, and 14 bases lay in between. The CDR3 DNA follows: TGTGCCAGCAACCCCCAAATGAAAAACACCGGGGAGCTGTTTTTT. It specifies CASNPQMKNTGELFF.

The chain joins TRBV2 to TRBJ2-5; D gene ambiguous. CDR3 length: 13 amino acids. The germline V gene encodes CDR1 SNHLY and CDR2 FYNNEI. Trimming took 5 bases from V and 2 from J, leaving 9 bases between them. Written as DNA, the CDR3 is TGTGCCAGCAGTACCCAACGACAAGAGACCCAGTACTTC. Translated, it gives CASSTQRQETQYF. The full variable domain, its missing parts supplied by reference TRBV2 and TRBJ2-5, is EPEVTQTPSHQVTQMGQEVILRCVPISNHLYFYWYRQILGQKVEFLVSFYNNEISEKSEIFDDQFSVERPDGSNFTLKIRSTKLEDSAMYFCASSTQRQETQYFGPGTRLLVL.

This clonotype was seen only a few times. The CDR3 reads CASSVGYTNQPQHF. For the CDR3, the DNA is TGTGCCAGCAGCGTAGGCTATACCAATCAGCCCCAGCATTTT. V and J are TRBV9 and TRBJ1-5; D not resolved. This CDR3 comprises 14 residues. V was shortened by 0 bases and J by 3 bases, with 7 bases between the two germline ends. Germline CDR1 and CDR2: SGDLS and YYNGEE.

This clonotype came up a few times. The chain recombines TRBV4-1 with TRBJ2-1; D not resolved. Between the trimmed V and J ends, which lost 0 bases and 6 bases, there was a span of 3 bases. Per germline, CDR1 MGHRA and CDR2 YSYEKL. The CDR3 runs 12 residues. In DNA, the CDR3 is TGCGCCAGCAGCCAAGAATTCAATGAGCAGTTCTTC. Its protein product is CASSQEFNEQFF.

The V call is TRBV6-2 or TRBV6-3, the J call TRBJ1-2; D not resolved. CDR1 is MNHEY and CDR2 is SVGEGT in the germline V gene. This CDR3 contains 17 residues. V shed 4 bases and J shed 3 bases, with 21 bases lying between them. CDR3 DNA: TGTGCCAGCAGTTCCGACCTCTTAGCCGTTGTTTACTATGGCTACACCTTC. Amino acids: CASSSDLLAVVYYGYTF.

This clonotype was seen more than once but under ten times. The chain links TRBV4-3 to TRBJ2-1; TRBD2 aligns across 9 bases. The CDR3 is made up of 19 amino acids. CDR1 and CDR2 from the germline V gene are LGHNA and YSLEER. The ends lost 0 bases at V and 4 bases at J; junction bases unmatched: 13. The CDR3 nucleotides are TGCGCCAGCAGCCAAGATACGAGCCCGAGCGGGAGGCCTTACAATGAGCAGTTCTTC. Translating gives CASSQDTSPSGRPYNEQFF.

The chain is built from TRBV28 and TRBJ2-7; 7 bases agree with TRBD1. CDR3 length equals 14 residues. CDR1 and CDR2 (germline): MDHEN, SYDVKM. J lost 2 bases, V lost 6 bases, and 7 bases had no gene match. This CDR3 is CASRRQGTAYEQYF. The DNA for the CDR3 is TGTGCCAGCAGGAGACAGGGAACTGCCTACGAGCAGTACTTC.